This T cell receptor beta chain was recorded in a study of long-term antiretroviral therapy in people with HIV. PBMC samples from each donor numbered at least one pre-ART and at least two post-ART. They ran version v3.0 of the immunoSEQ assay at survey level. The assay was immunoSEQ multiplex PCR, and TCRdb's table has in-frame clones only and misses some. The table lists about 39,000 clones, roughly 85% of them singletons. As regards this clone: What it binds is not known.

V lost 2 bases to trimming and J lost 4 bases, with 10 bases between them. Germline V gives CDR1 SGDLS, CDR2 YYNGEE. The CDR3 is made up of 13 amino acids. Findings and caveats of the study: Controls showed broader CDR3 length ranges than did the HIV repertoires. Diversity went up after ART and still fell short of transplant donor controls. Every time point showed a repertoire led by clones expanded before ART.

The chain employs TRBV9 and TRBJ2-7; TRBD1 is a possible D gene (6 bases). The source was unsorted PBMCs, collected 3.1 years after starting antiretroviral therapy. This receptor was taken from a woman between 50 and 59 years old with HIV. This CDR3 reads CASSVATGYEQYF. The CDR3 DNA sequence: TGTGCCAGCAGCGTGGCAACAGGGTACGAGCAGTACTTC.